This TCR beta chain originates from a study of human T cells and chemical hapten exposure. General observations from the study: The number of TCRs above 1 in 1000 frequency did not change after DPC sensitization.

On this clonotype itself: The antigen is undetermined.

The CDR3 has 14 residues. Per germline, CDR1 LNHNV and CDR2 YYDKDF (reference sequence). Trimming took 7 bases from V and 4 from J; bases not matched to a gene: 6. During construction of the library, unique molecular identifiers were attached to individual cDNA molecules for quantitative, reproducible TCR counting. As processed by the authors: From roughly 23,000 to 700,000 TCRs were found per sample, with a median of 95,638. Each CDR3 protein is one row after TCRdb ran MiXCR on the 5' RACE reads. The V and J calls here are based on TCRdb, not the publication. The sample holds tens of thousands of distinct CDR3 sequences, 6% to 8.5% seen once. It was from unfractionated whole blood that total RNA was extracted.

V usage is TRBV15 and J usage is TRBJ2-1, with 8 bases matching TRBD1. The sequence came from a male donor in good health. The CDR3 DNA sequence: TGTGCCACCATCGACAGGGGAAGATACAATGAGCAGTTCTTC. Amino acids: CATIDRGRYNEQFF.